The rows below give T cell receptor beta chains drawn from one sample of a study of regulatory T cells in long-lasting Graves disease. TCRdb used MiXCR to reprocess the multiplex PCR reads, holding one entry per CDR3 protein. The table lists about 530,000 distinct CDR3 sequences, roughly a sixth of them singletons, with more than 20% in the top ten. The same data also went into a second study, on T cells in Graves' hyperthyroidism and ophthalmopathy.

Sequenced here: peripheral blood mononuclear cells (PBMCs), sampled at new diagnosis, from a patient treated with antithyroid drugs. All receptors derive from a woman aged 40 to 65 with Graves disease. The conserved cysteine and the conserved F or W are not part of the CDR3 here.

V gene	J gene	CDR3 protein
TRBV11-3	TRBJ2-7	ASSRRTGHPEQY
TRBV9	TRBJ2-2	ASSPGGTPWVGELF
TRBV3-1	TRBJ2-7	ASSRGQNEQY
TRBV5-8	TRBJ1-5	ASSFLPYVGNQPRH
TRBV5-1	TRBJ1-1	ASSRGGADTEAF
TRBV6-2/TRBV6-3	TRBJ2-3	ASSYADTQY
TRBV6-1	TRBJ2-7	ATTDSKEQY
TRBV7-9	TRBJ2-3	ASSLSDTQY
TRBV4-1	TRBJ2-2	ASSHPLRRIGELF
TRBV3-1	TRBJ2-1	ASSQLAGYHEQF
TRBV6-1	TRBJ1-1	ASSEALYRVNTEAF
TRBV19	TRBJ1-2	ASTGPLRAYGYT
TRBV18	TRBJ1-1	ASSPGVGGTEAF
TRBV7-9	TRBJ1-3	ASSNRVSGNTIY
TRBV18	TRBJ2-1	ASSRGQGVYNEQF
TRBV6-1	TRBJ1-1	ASSEATVTEAF
TRBV19	TRBJ1-1	ASLTRTGLTNTEAF
TRBV28	TRBJ1-3	ASRTGGLSNRNTIY
TRBV5-1	TRBJ2-2	ATSTSGVNTGELF
TRBV10-3	TRBJ1-2	AIKQDINYGYT
TRBV9	TRBJ1-3	ASSAGQGGLNTIY
TRBV11-2	TRBJ2-3	ASSAGIGGSTDTQY
TRBV5-1	TRBJ2-7	ASSISGGTSYEQY
TRBV6-5	TRBJ2-2	ASSYRQGGGELF
TRBV20-1	TRBJ1-6	SAVTGGADNSPLH
TRBV11-2	TRBJ2-1	ASSFGLAGVNEQF
TRBV5-1	TRBJ2-2	ASSLAGGGIGGELF
TRBV2	TRBJ2-3	ADGRVGTDTQY
TRBV20-1	TRBJ1-1	SARQGGNTEAF
TRBV27	TRBJ2-1	ASSLSVSYSYNEQF
TRBV7-3	TRBJ1-1	ASSWTANAEAF
TRBV7-3	TRBJ2-2	ASSLSLPGSTGELF
TRBV3-1	TRBJ1-1	ASSLDRGREAF
TRBV20-1	TRBJ2-5	SARLAPGTGRKETQY
TRBV11-3	TRBJ1-2	ASSFGAGSNYGYT
TRBV6-1	TRBJ2-5	ASSPPRGREETQY